This T cell receptor beta chain emerged from a study of graft-versus-host responses after intestinal transplantation (dated by TCRdb to the early 2020s). Looking at the study overall: The transplants that recipients received were multivisceral, liver-intestinal, or isolated intestinal. All recipients received anti-thymocyte globulin induction followed by maintenance tacrolimus and steroids for around three years. After intestinal transplantation, graft-versus-host and host-versus-graft alloreactive T cell clones in the graft, circulation and bone marrow were tracked using bulk TCR-beta CDR3 sequencing. Alloreactive clones were identified by sequencing pre-transplant mixed lymphocyte reaction products and comparing these products with unstimulated pre-transplant donor and recipient T cells. The cohort enrolled about two dozen intestinal transplant recipients including one retransplant, and a few patients lacking pretransplant specimens were excluded. A peak of at least 4% donor T cells among recipient peripheral blood mononuclear cells was the definition used for donor T cell macrochimerism. Rather than being sequenced by the commercial service, samples from a few later patients were sequenced in-house on an Illumina MiSeq and processed with MiXCR. Results and caveats for the whole study, not just this receptor: GvH clones turned up in recipient bone marrow, with some appearing earlier in ileal mucosa or blood, a pattern consistent with an intestinal mucosal origin. The relatively low number and heterogeneity of intestinal transplant patients limited the conclusions. Peak levels of circulating GvH clones were associated with declines in HvG clones early after transplant. In the allografts of patients with donor T cell macrochimerism, GvH to HvG T cell clonal ratios were high.

Library method: the immunoSEQ multiplex PCR assay. For most patients, genomic DNA was isolated with the Qiagen DNeasy Blood and Tissue Kit and shipped frozen to Adaptive Biotechnologies for TCR sequencing. For most patients, high-throughput TCR-beta CDR3 sequencing of genomic DNA was performed by Adaptive Biotechnologies. On the authors' methods: Adaptive's ImmunoSEQ software was the source of the TCR sequencing data for 18 patients, while a few other patients were processed with MiXCR and VDJtools. To correct CD4 versus CD8 sorting errors, sequences present in both subsets at a frequency ratio below 5:1 were removed. Because the origin of CDR3 nucleotide sequences shared between donor and recipient could not be assigned, those sequences were removed. At least 2-fold expansion over unstimulated cells and a minimum CFSE-low frequency of 0.002% (template counts) or 0.001% (read counts) were required for clones to be classified as alloreactive. Clones were considered mappable if detected in sequenced pre-transplant spleen, lymph node, or MLR CFSE-low populations of the donor or recipient. The cumulative frequency of alloreactive clones was calculated as a percentage of all sequences, weighted by copy number. TCRdb took this table from immuneACCESS and kept in-frame rearrangements with V and J called. Such tables lack part of the clones; where checked against another copy, unresolved V genes explain under half of the gap, and the rest is unexplained. The V and J calls and the clone size are those of that table, but D and trimming were determined from the DNA. In all, the sample holds about 96,000 clones, and around 90% of those were seen once. The top ten clonotypes cover around 0.17% of the sample.

Including cysteine and phenylalanine, the CDR3 has 13 amino acids. Only the CDR3 region is kept as DNA, spanning 39 bases read in frame from base 1. According to the germline V gene, CDR1 reads SGHRS and CDR2 reads YFSETQ. Trimming takes 4 bases from V and 4 bases from J, and the germline ends sit 9 bases apart. Of note for this clone: Its target antigen remains unknown. Nothing much larger sits one base from this clone, and base qualities are not available.

The time point label here, explained by the study, means: cells obtained before transplantation from donor or recipient. CD3+CD4+ and CD3+CD8+ populations were FACS-sorted from unstimulated pre-transplant donor and recipient cells taken from spleen or lymph nodes. The origin of this receptor is a human donor who received an intestinal transplant. This material consisted of unstimulated CD4+ T cells sorted from spleen or lymph node cells, taken before intestinal transplant. The chain joins TRBV5-1 to TRBJ2-1, with no reliable assignment of the D segment. This receptor carries the CDR3 CASSPPPYNEQFF. The DNA sequence is as follows: TGCGCCAGCAGCCCCCCTCCTTACAATGAGCAGTTCTTC. Where the CDR3 stops, the reference TRBV5-1 and TRBJ2-1 genes take over; the full variable domain is KAGVTQTPRYLIKTRGQQVTLSCSPISGHRSVSWYQQTPGQGLQFLFEYFSETQRNKGNFPGRFSGRQFSNSRSEMNVSTLELGDSALYLCASSPPPYNEQFFGPGTRLTVL.